This T cell receptor beta chain was obtained from a study of graft-versus-host responses after intestinal transplantation. About the research overall: The whole recipient group had anti-thymocyte globulin induction followed by tacrolimus and steroids for 2 to 3 years.

With respect to this clone: Its antigen is as yet unknown.

Profiling relied on immunoSEQ multiplex PCR, and the TCRdb table lists in-frame clones only, not all of them. The sample gives 50,000 to 80,000 clones, roughly 90% of which show up once; approximately 1.5% is in the top ten. Study results and caveats: GvH clone levels peaked in circulation, and this peak was associated with early post-transplant HvG declines. GvH clones surfaced in recipient marrow, some emerging earlier in ileum or blood.

Germline-derived CDR1 and CDR2 are SEHNR and FQNEAQ (reference sequence). Between the trimmed V and J ends, which lost 2 bases and 4 bases, there was a span of 7 bases. This CDR3 spans 13 amino acids. The input for sequencing was unstimulated CD8+ T cells sorted from spleen or lymph node cells, taken before transplant. The origin of this receptor is a human donor who was the organ donor for an intestinal transplant. The V call is TRBV7-9, the J call TRBJ2-3; D might be TRBD2 (6 bases). CDR3 DNA: TGTGCCAGCAGCTTAAGGGAGGCAGATACGCAGTATTTT. Translated, it gives CASSLREADTQYF. Looking up the rest from reference TRBV7-9 and TRBJ2-3 gives the full variable domain: DTGVSQNPRHKITKRGQNVTFRCDPISEHNRLYWYRQTLGQGPEFLTYFQNEAQLEKSRLLSDRFSAERPKGSFSTLEIQRTEQGDSAMYLCASSLREADTQYFGPGTRLTVL.